This TCR beta chain was obtained from a study of naive and memory T cell subsets. General study findings and limits: RNA-based TCR counts may shift with T cell activation and differentiation. Naive repertoires, especially CD8, held a few larger clonotypes, possibly memory cells re-expressing CD45RA.

This CDR3 spans 12 amino acids. Between the trimmed V and J ends, which lost 0 bases and 9 bases, there was a span of 6 bases. In germline, CDR1 is LGHDT, CDR2 YNNKEL (reference sequence). The beta constant-region primer was an equimolar mix of two oligonucleotides covering TRBC1 and TRBC2. Nested alpha and beta constant-region primers with the SP2 primer drove four PCR rounds on ligated cDNA. The cDNA 3' end received a ligated single-stranded oligonucleotide carrying the SP2 primer and a 12-nucleotide UMI. One entry per CDR3 protein results from TCRdb running MiXCR on the UMI-ligation and nested PCR reads. The table has 99,000 or so distinct CDR3 sequences, approximately 15% seen once. This clonotype was counted ten times or more. Antigen unknown. Four subsets defined by CD45RA and CD27 were sorted after CD3, CD4, CD8 and live/dead staining.

The sequenced sample consisted of naive CD8+ T cells from blood. This chain links TRBV3-1 with TRBJ2-1; D is unclear. The receptor comes from a human donor in good health. The CDR3 here is CASSQDGPEQFF. As DNA, the CDR3 is TGTGCCAGCAGCCAAGACGGGCCTGAGCAGTTCTTC.